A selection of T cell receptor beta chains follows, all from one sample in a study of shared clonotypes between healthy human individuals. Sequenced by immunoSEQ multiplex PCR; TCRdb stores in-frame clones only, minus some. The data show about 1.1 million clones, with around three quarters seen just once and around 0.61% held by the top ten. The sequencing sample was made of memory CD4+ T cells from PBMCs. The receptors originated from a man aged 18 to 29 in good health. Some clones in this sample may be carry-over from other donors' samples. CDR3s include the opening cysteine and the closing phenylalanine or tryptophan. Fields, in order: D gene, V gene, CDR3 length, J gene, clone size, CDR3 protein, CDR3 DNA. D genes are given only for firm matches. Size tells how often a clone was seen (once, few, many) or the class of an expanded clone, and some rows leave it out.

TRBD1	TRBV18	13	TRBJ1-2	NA	CASSPDRDYGYTF	TGTGCCAGCTCCCCCGACAGGGACTATGGCTACACCTTC
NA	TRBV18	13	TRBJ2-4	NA	CASSPGAKNIQYF	TGTGCCAGCTCACCGGGAGCCAAAAACATTCAGTACTTC
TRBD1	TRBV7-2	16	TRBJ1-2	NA	CASSSRLGDSGAGYTF	TGTGCCAGCAGCTCACGCCTTGGGGACAGCGGGGCCGGCTACACCTTC
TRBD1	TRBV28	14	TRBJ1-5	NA	CASTWDRERQPQHF	TGTGCCAGCACCTGGGACAGGGAACGTCAGCCCCAGCATTTT
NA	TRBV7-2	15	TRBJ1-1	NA	CAPAPQGPMNTEAFF	TGTGCCCCGGCGCCCCAGGGACCCATGAACACTGAAGCTTTCTTT
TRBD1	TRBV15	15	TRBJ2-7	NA	CATSRRPGQDYEQYF	TGTGCCACCAGCAGAAGACCGGGACAGGACTACGAGCAGTACTTC
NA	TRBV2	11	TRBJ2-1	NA	CASRPNNEQFF	TGTGCCAGCAGACCTAACAATGAGCAGTTCTTC
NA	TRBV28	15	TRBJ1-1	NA	CAITRDRTSYTEAFF	TGTGCCATTACAAGAGACAGGACCTCTTACACTGAAGCTTTCTTT
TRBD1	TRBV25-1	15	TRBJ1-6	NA	CASRTGSSYNSPLHF	TGTGCCAGCCGGACAGGTAGCTCCTATAATTCACCCCTCCACTTT
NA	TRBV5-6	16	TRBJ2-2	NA	CASKMSPTSVTGELFF	TGTGCCAGCAAGATGTCCCCGACTAGTGTCACCGGGGAGCTGTTTTTT
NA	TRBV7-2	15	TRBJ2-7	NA	CASSRAVGSSYEQYF	TGTGCCAGCAGCCGAGCGGTAGGCAGCTCCTACGAGCAGTACTTC
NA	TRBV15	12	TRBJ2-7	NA	CAEWRHAYEQYF	TGTGCGGAGTGGCGACACGCCTACGAGCAGTACTTC
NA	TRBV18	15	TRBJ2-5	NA	CASSPPSTGLETQYF	TGTGCCAGCTCACCACCCTCTACAGGGCTAGAGACCCAGTACTTC
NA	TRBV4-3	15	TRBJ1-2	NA	CASSQSGGADYGYTF	TGCGCCAGCAGCCAATCGGGGGGCGCAGACTATGGCTACACCTTC
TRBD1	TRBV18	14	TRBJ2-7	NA	CASSAGTEPYEQYF	TGTGCCAGCTCGGCCGGGACAGAACCATACGAGCAGTACTTC
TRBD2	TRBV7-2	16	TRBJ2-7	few	CASSFSSSGSGYEQYF	TGTGCCAGCAGCTTTAGCTCTAGCGGGAGTGGATACGAGCAGTACTTC
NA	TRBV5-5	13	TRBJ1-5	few	CASSPVVDQPQHF	TGTGCCAGCAGCCCTGTAGTGGATCAGCCCCAGCATTTT
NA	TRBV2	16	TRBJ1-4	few	CASRLFRGDAGEKLFF	TGTGCCAGCAGACTATTCCGGGGGGATGCGGGAGAAAAACTGTTTTTT
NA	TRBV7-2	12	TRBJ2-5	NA	CASSMRLETQYF	TGTGCCAGCAGCATGCGACTAGAGACCCAGTACTTC
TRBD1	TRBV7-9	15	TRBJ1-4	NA	CASSFWDRASAKLFF	TGTGCCAGCAGCTTCTGGGACAGGGCTTCTGCAAAACTGTTTTTT
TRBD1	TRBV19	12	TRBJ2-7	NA	CATKDRAYEQYF	TGTGCCACTAAGGACAGGGCCTACGAGCAGTACTTC
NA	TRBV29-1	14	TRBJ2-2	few	CSVGSGAGTGELFF	TGCAGCGTTGGGTCCGGGGCGGGCACCGGGGAGCTGTTTTTT
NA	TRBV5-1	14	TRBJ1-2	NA	CASSFAAVEYGYTF	TGCGCCAGCAGCTTTGCGGCGGTCGAGTATGGCTACACCTTC
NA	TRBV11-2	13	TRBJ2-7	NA	CASSQGLGDEQYF	TGTGCCAGCAGCCAAGGGCTGGGGGACGAGCAGTACTTC
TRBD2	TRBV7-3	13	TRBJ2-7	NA	CASSVLAGHEQYF	TGTGCCAGCAGCGTTCTAGCGGGACACGAGCAGTACTTC
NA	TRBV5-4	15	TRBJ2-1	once	CASSFSAAPYNEQFF	TGTGCCAGCAGCTTCTCCGCAGCCCCCTACAATGAGCAGTTCTTC
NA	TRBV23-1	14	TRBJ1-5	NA	CASSTGGSNQPQHF	TGCGCCAGCAGCACTGGGGGGAGCAATCAGCCCCAGCATTTT
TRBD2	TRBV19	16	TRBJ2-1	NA	CASSQTLAGPYNEQFF	TGTGCCAGTAGTCAAACACTAGCGGGGCCCTACAATGAGCAGTTCTTC
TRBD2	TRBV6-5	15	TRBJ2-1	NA	CASSYTAGGANEQFF	TGTGCCAGCAGTTACACAGCGGGAGGGGCAAATGAGCAGTTCTTC
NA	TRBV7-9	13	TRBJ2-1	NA	CASSLAQYNEQFF	TGTGCCAGCAGCTTAGCCCAGTACAATGAGCAGTTCTTC
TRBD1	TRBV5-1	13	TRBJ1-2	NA	CASSDRVGYGYTF	TGCGCCAGCAGTGACAGGGTCGGCTATGGCTACACCTTC
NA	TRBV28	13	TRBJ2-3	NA	CASSRASTDTQYF	TGTGCCAGCAGTCGGGCTAGCACAGATACGCAGTATTTT
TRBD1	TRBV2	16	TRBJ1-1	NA	CARRTRQGRRDTEAFF	TGTGCCAGGCGTACAAGACAGGGGCGACGGGACACTGAAGCTTTCTTT
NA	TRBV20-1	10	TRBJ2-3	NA	CSARFGGQYF	TGCAGTGCTAGATTCGGGGGGCAGTATTTT
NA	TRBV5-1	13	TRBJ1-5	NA	CASSTDGHQPQHF	TGCGCCAGCAGTACCGACGGGCATCAGCCCCAGCATTTT
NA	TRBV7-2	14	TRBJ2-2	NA	CASAGGRNTGELFF	TGTGCCAGCGCCGGGGGGCGGAACACCGGGGAGCTGTTTTTT
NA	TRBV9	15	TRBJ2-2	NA	CASSGGNRDTGELFF	TGTGCCAGCAGCGGTGGGAACAGGGACACCGGGGAGCTGTTTTTT
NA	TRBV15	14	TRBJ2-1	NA	CATSRLISNNEQFF	TGTGCCACCAGCAGACTAATATCAAACAATGAGCAGTTCTTC
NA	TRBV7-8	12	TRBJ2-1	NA	CASSLDASEQFF	TGTGCCAGCAGCTTAGATGCGAGTGAGCAGTTCTTC
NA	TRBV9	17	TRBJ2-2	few	CASSSARVLWGTGELFF	TGTGCCAGCAGCTCCGCGCGGGTTTTATGGGGCACCGGGGAGCTGTTTTTT
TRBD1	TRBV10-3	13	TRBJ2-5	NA	CAISVGQQETQYF	TGTGCCATCAGTGTGGGACAGCAAGAGACCCAGTACTTC
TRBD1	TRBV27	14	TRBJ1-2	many	CASGRDRVSHGYTF	TGTGCCAGCGGGCGGGACAGGGTGAGCCATGGCTACACCTTC
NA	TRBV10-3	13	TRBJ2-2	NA	CAITETGTGELFF	TGTGCCATCACCGAGACAGGCACCGGGGAGCTGTTTTTT
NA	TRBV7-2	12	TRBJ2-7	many	CASSSQGNEQYF	TGTGCCAGCAGCTCCCAGGGGAACGAGCAGTACTTC
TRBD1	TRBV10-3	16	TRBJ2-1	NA	CAISEVEDRSYNEQFF	TGTGCCATCAGTGAGGTTGAGGACAGGTCCTACAATGAGCAGTTCTTC